These T cell receptor beta chains were read from a single sample in a study of cytomegalovirus exposure and HLA in healthy donors. Data came from immunoSEQ multiplex PCR; TCRdb stores just in-frame clones and leaves some out. The sample includes 160,000 or so clones, roughly 87% of them seen just once. The sample consisted of PBMCs. These receptors originate from a woman between 25 and 40 years old in good health and CMV-seronegative. Each CDR3 is given with its conserved first and last residue. Fields, in order: J gene, D gene, V gene, clone size, CDR3 length, CDR3 protein, CDR3 DNA. The D gene is left open where the match is weak. Not every row has a clone size; where given, it reads once, few, many or a size class.

J gene: TRBJ2-7
D gene: -
V gene: TRBV2
clone size: once
CDR3 length: 12
CDR3 protein: CASSKGLYEQYF
CDR3 DNA: TGTGCCAGCTCTAAGGGGCTATACGAGCAGTACTTC

J gene: TRBJ2-7
D gene: -
V gene: TRBV18
clone size: -
CDR3 length: 13
CDR3 protein: CASSPRRSYEQYF
CDR3 DNA: TGTGCCAGCTCACCGCGCAGGTCCTACGAGCAGTACTTC

J gene: TRBJ2-1
D gene: TRBD1
V gene: TRBV5-1
clone size: -
CDR3 length: 15
CDR3 protein: CASSFTQTGHNEQFF
CDR3 DNA: TGCGCCAGCAGCTTCACTCAGACAGGGCACAATGAGCAGTTCTTC

J gene: TRBJ2-1
D gene: -
V gene: TRBV18
clone size: -
CDR3 length: 17
CDR3 protein: CASSPLGGLSSYNEQFF
CDR3 DNA: TGTGCCAGCTCACCGCTCGGGGGTTTGAGCTCCTACAATGAGCAGTTCTTC

J gene: TRBJ2-7
D gene: TRBD2
V gene: TRBV11-3
clone size: -
CDR3 length: 15
CDR3 protein: CASSTGAGESYEQYF
CDR3 DNA: TGTGCCAGCAGCACTGGCGCGGGAGAGTCCTACGAGCAGTACTTC

J gene: TRBJ2-7
D gene: -
V gene: TRBV7-3
clone size: -
CDR3 length: 14
CDR3 protein: CASRRQEGSYEQYF
CDR3 DNA: TGTGCCAGCAGGCGGCAGGAGGGTTCCTACGAGCAGTACTTC

J gene: TRBJ2-7
D gene: -
V gene: TRBV27
clone size: -
CDR3 length: 17
CDR3 protein: CASTHAAARNTSYEQYF
CDR3 DNA: TGTGCCAGTACCCATGCGGCTGCTCGAAACACCTCCTACGAGCAGTACTTC

J gene: TRBJ1-2
D gene: TRBD1
V gene: TRBV4-1
clone size: -
CDR3 length: 15
CDR3 protein: CASSQDAGQNYGYTF
CDR3 DNA: TGCGCCAGCAGCCAAGATGCGGGACAGAACTATGGCTACACCTTC

J gene: TRBJ1-6
D gene: TRBD1
V gene: TRBV18
clone size: -
CDR3 length: 14
CDR3 protein: CASSIPGQLSPLHF
CDR3 DNA: TGTGCCAGCTCAATACCGGGACAGCTATCACCCCTCCACTTT

J gene: TRBJ1-1
D gene: TRBD1
V gene: TRBV5-4
clone size: -
CDR3 length: 15
CDR3 protein: CASSSKGQGTTEAFF
CDR3 DNA: TGTGCCAGCAGCTCCAAGGGACAGGGAACCACTGAAGCTTTCTTT

J gene: TRBJ2-5
D gene: TRBD1
V gene: TRBV5-1
clone size: -
CDR3 length: 16
CDR3 protein: CASSLTTGQGVKTQYF
CDR3 DNA: TGCGCCAGCAGCCTGACCACGGGACAGGGGGTCAAGACCCAGTACTTC

J gene: TRBJ2-5
D gene: -
V gene: TRBV29-1
clone size: -
CDR3 length: 11
CDR3 protein: CSVAGMGEQYF
CDR3 DNA: TGCAGCGTTGCAGGGATGGGTGAGCAGTACTTC

J gene: TRBJ2-7
D gene: -
V gene: TRBV4-3
clone size: -
CDR3 length: 15
CDR3 protein: CASSQGLTETYEQYF
CDR3 DNA: TGCGCCAGCAGCCAAGGCCTGACAGAAACCTACGAGCAGTACTTC

J gene: TRBJ2-2
D gene: TRBD1
V gene: TRBV6-6
clone size: -
CDR3 length: 14
CDR3 protein: CASVDRVLSGELFF
CDR3 DNA: TGTGCCAGTGTAGACAGGGTTTTGTCCGGGGAGCTGTTTTTT

J gene: TRBJ2-1
D gene: TRBD1
V gene: TRBV28
clone size: -
CDR3 length: 14
CDR3 protein: CASTITGQYNEQFF
CDR3 DNA: TGTGCCAGCACGATCACGGGACAGTACAATGAGCAGTTCTTC

J gene: TRBJ1-2
D gene: -
V gene: TRBV7-9
clone size: -
CDR3 length: 12
CDR3 protein: CASSLGSYGYTF
CDR3 DNA: TGTGCCAGCAGCTTAGGCAGCTATGGCTACACCTTC

J gene: TRBJ2-5
D gene: -
V gene: TRBV18
clone size: once
CDR3 length: 14
CDR3 protein: CASSPGTSQETQYF
CDR3 DNA: TGTGCCAGCTCACCTGGGACAAGCCAAGAGACCCAGTACTTC

J gene: TRBJ1-5
D gene: TRBD1
V gene: TRBV10-3
clone size: -
CDR3 length: 14
CDR3 protein: CAISPGTDNQPQHF
CDR3 DNA: TGTGCCATCAGCCCCGGGACAGACAATCAGCCCCAGCATTTT

J gene: TRBJ1-2
D gene: -
V gene: TRBV14
clone size: -
CDR3 length: 17
CDR3 protein: CASSQDFGVRRLGGYTF
CDR3 DNA: TGTGCCAGCAGCCAAGATTTTGGGGTCCGGAGGTTAGGTGGCTACACCTTC

J gene: TRBJ1-2
D gene: TRBD1
V gene: TRBV6-5
clone size: -
CDR3 length: 14
CDR3 protein: CASSRDRGLNGYTF
CDR3 DNA: TGTGCCAGCAGTCGAGACAGGGGATTGAATGGCTACACCTTC

J gene: TRBJ1-4
D gene: -
V gene: TRBV27
clone size: -
CDR3 length: 16
CDR3 protein: CASSLSRAAPVEKLFF
CDR3 DNA: TGTGCCAGCAGTTTATCCCGCGCGGCGCCGGTTGAAAAACTGTTTTTT

J gene: TRBJ1-5
D gene: TRBD1
V gene: TRBV6-5
clone size: -
CDR3 length: 15
CDR3 protein: CASSLGGLGNQPQHF
CDR3 DNA: TGTGCCAGCAGTTTAGGGGGCCTCGGCAATCAGCCCCAGCATTTT

J gene: TRBJ2-7
D gene: -
V gene: TRBV27
clone size: -
CDR3 length: 11
CDR3 protein: CASSSPGEQYF
CDR3 DNA: TGTGCCAGCAGTTCCCCCGGGGAGCAGTACTTC

J gene: TRBJ1-1
D gene: -
V gene: TRBV6-5
clone size: -
CDR3 length: 15
CDR3 protein: CASRVSRPENTEAFF
CDR3 DNA: TGTGCCAGCAGGGTGTCCAGGCCAGAGAACACTGAAGCTTTCTTT

J gene: TRBJ1-1
D gene: -
V gene: TRBV7-9
clone size: -
CDR3 length: 11
CDR3 protein: CAGSSLTEAFF
CDR3 DNA: TGTGCCGGCAGCTCCCTCACTGAAGCTTTCTTT

J gene: TRBJ2-7
D gene: -
V gene: TRBV2
clone size: -
CDR3 length: 14
CDR3 protein: CASSKQGITYEQYF
CDR3 DNA: TGTGCCAGCAGTAAACAGGGAATAACCTACGAGCAGTACTTC

J gene: TRBJ1-2
D gene: TRBD1
V gene: TRBV6-6
clone size: -
CDR3 length: 15
CDR3 protein: CASSSPGTGEGGYTF
CDR3 DNA: TGTGCCAGCAGTTCGCCCGGGACAGGGGAAGGAGGCTACACCTTC

J gene: TRBJ1-6
D gene: -
V gene: TRBV30
clone size: -
CDR3 length: 9
CDR3 protein: CGQGFPLHF
CDR3 DNA: TGTGGCCAGGGTTTCCCCCTCCACTTT

J gene: TRBJ1-1
D gene: -
V gene: TRBV5-8
clone size: -
CDR3 length: 13
CDR3 protein: CASSYRGASEAFF
CDR3 DNA: TGTGCCAGCAGCTATCGGGGGGCTAGTGAAGCTTTCTTT